This entry is about one T cell receptor beta chain. Between the trimmed V and J ends, which lost 3 bases and 4 bases, there was a span of 10 bases. Germline lookup yields CDR1 SGHKS and CDR2 YYEKEE (reference sequence). The CDR3 spans 13 residues. This entry belongs to a study of T cell responses to AZD1222 COVID-19 vaccine. The assay was immunoSEQ multiplex PCR, and TCRdb's table has in-frame clones only and misses some. The sample includes 80,000 or so clones, 80% to 85% of them seen just once. The material was peripheral blood, obtained on day 0 of AZD1222 vaccination. This sequence joins TRBV5-5 and TRBJ1-2; D remains ambiguous. This TCR was sampled from an adult in good health. DNA of the CDR3: TGTGCCAGCAGCTCCTCGGGGATCTATGGCTACACCTTC. Translated, it gives CASSSSGIYGYTF.